The 25 T cell receptor beta chains in this list originate from one sample, sequenced in a study of control samples from healthy donors and cancer patients. This table comes from immunoSEQ multiplex PCR, and its TCRdb copy is limited to in-frame clones, with some not included. The sample has about 51,000 clones, about nine tenths seen once; the top ten hold over 35%. Sequencing was carried out using PBMCs. The origin of the receptors is a man between 50 and 59 years old with head and neck cancer.

The chain employs TRBV4-1 and TRBJ1-6; the D is unclear. Trimming removed 3 bases from V and 7 bases from J, with 4 bases in between. Per germline, CDR1 MGHRA and CDR2 YSYEKL. The CDR3 extends over 12 amino acids. CDR3 sequence: CASSHRNSPLHF. CDR3 DNA sequence: TGCGCCAGCAGCCATCGGAATTCACCCCTCCACTTT.

The sample holds a few counts of this clone. This chain joins TRBV5-1 and TRBJ2-7; the D gene is possibly TRBD2 (5 bases). Germline values: CDR1 SGHRS, CDR2 YFSETQ. Trimming took 1 base from V and 4 from J, leaving 15 bases between them. The CDR3 length is 15 residues. The CDR3 protein is CASSLQPGKGYEQYF. The CDR3, as DNA: TGCGCCAGCAGCTTGCAACCGGGGAAAGGTTACGAGCAGTACTTC. Drawing the rest from reference TRBV5-1 and TRBJ2-7, the complete variable domain is KAGVTQTPRYLIKTRGQQVTLSCSPISGHRSVSWYQQTPGQGLQFLFEYFSETQRNKGNFPGRFSGRQFSNSRSEMNVSTLELGDSALYLCASSLQPGKGYEQYFGPGTRLTVT.

CDR3 sequence: CAWAPRGDTQYF. The CDR3 DNA reads TGTGCCTGGGCCCCCAGGGGCGATACGCAGTATTTT. This chain links TRBV30 with TRBJ2-3; possibly TRBD1 for D (6 bases). This CDR3 is 12 amino acids long. Trimming took off 5 bases at V and 6 bases at J, with 12 bases between the two ends. CDR1 is GTSNPN and CDR2 is SVGIG in the germline V gene (reference sequence). Filled out from reference TRBV30 and TRBJ2-3, the complete variable domain reads SQTIHQWPATLVQPVGSPLSLECTVEGTSNPNLYWYRQAAGRGLQLLFYSVGIGQISSEVPQNLSASRPQDRQFILSSKKLLLSDSGFYLCAWAPRGDTQYFGPGTRLTVL.

This chain links TRBV5-4 with TRBJ1-2, with unresolved D. The CDR3 contains 14 residues. The V gene's germline CDR1 is SGHNT and CDR2 YYREEE (reference sequence). V dropped 2 bases and J dropped 7 bases, with 15 bases sitting between them. The CDR3 DNA sequence: TGTGCCAGCAGCTTTCACCGATCGGGATCTGGCTACACCTTC. Translation gives CASSFHRSGSGYTF.

This rearrangement joins TRBV5-1 to TRBJ2-5; 8 bases fit TRBD1. Trimming cost V 4 bases and J 0 bases; bases outside gene matches: 14. Germline V gene sequence: CDR1 SGHRS, CDR2 YFSETQ. The CDR3 totals 18 residues. The CDR3 protein is CASSPQTSTGVYQETQYF. For the CDR3, the DNA is TGCGCCAGCAGCCCCCAGACCTCGACAGGGGTATACCAAGAGACCCAGTACTTC.

The chain's CDR3 is CASSLWSTDTQYF. The CDR3 coding sequence is TGTGCCAGCAGTTTATGGAGCACAGATACGCAGTATTTT. The chain joins TRBV28 to TRBJ2-3; no definite D call. The CDR3 contains 13 residues. Germline lookup yields CDR1 MDHEN and CDR2 SYDVKM. V dropped 0 bases and J dropped 0 bases, with 1 base sitting between them.

This rearrangement joins TRBV12-3 or TRBV12-4 to TRBJ2-3; D gene ambiguous. CDR3 length equals 13 residues. The germline V and J ends were trimmed by 3 bases and 0 bases, with 4 bases remaining between them. The CDR3 sequence: CASSFGSTDTQYF. The CDR3 nucleotides are TGTGCCAGCAGTTTTGGGAGCACAGATACGCAGTATTTT.

This chain joins TRBV3-1 (or the pseudogene TRBV3-2) and TRBJ2-1; unclear D gene. CDR3 size: 14 residues. The V gene lost 1 base and the J gene lost 2 bases, with 6 bases spanning the gap. Germline CDR1 is LGHDT and CDR2 is YNNKEL (reference sequence). CDR3 in amino acids: CASSQGSPYNEQFF. Here the CDR3 DNA reads TGTGCCAGCAGCCAAGGCTCACCCTACAATGAGCAGTTCTTC.

The V gene is TRBV10-3, the J gene TRBJ1-2; D ambiguous. V dropped 4 bases and J dropped 1 base, with 4 bases sitting between them. The CDR3 length is 12 residues. Per the germline V gene, CDR1 is ENHRY and CDR2 is SYGVKD. Here the CDR3 DNA reads TGTGCCATCAGTGTCGGTAACTATGGCTACACCTTC. The encoded protein is CAISVGNYGYTF.

The chain uses TRBV10-3 and TRBJ1-1; TRBD1 matches at 8 bases. This CDR3 region has 15 residues. CDR1 and CDR2 (germline): ENHRY, SYGVKD. The trim removed 2 bases at V and 7 bases at J, leaving 9 bases unmatched. CDR3 in DNA: TGTGCCATCAGTGAGCCGGGGGCAGGGGGCAGTGAAGCTTTCTTT. Translation gives CAISEPGAGGSEAFF.

V and J are TRBV5-4 and TRBJ2-2; D uncertain. The V end was cut by 0 bases, the J end by 6 bases, with 12 bases between. Germline CDR1 reads SGHNT; CDR2 reads YYREEE (reference sequence). This CDR3 has 15 amino acids. The chain's CDR3 is CASSLGTQASGELFF. CDR3 nucleotide sequence: TGTGCCAGCAGCTTGGGGACCCAGGCATCCGGGGAGCTGTTTTTT. Based on the CDR3 plus reference TRBV5-4 and TRBJ2-2, the full variable domain is ETGVTQSPTHLIKTRGQQVTLRCSSQSGHNTVSWYQQALGQGPQFIFQYYREEENGRGNFPPRFSGLQFPNYSSELNVNALELDDSALYLCASSLGTQASGELFFGEGSRLTVL.

V and J are TRBV6-2 or TRBV6-3 and TRBJ1-5, with D tentatively TRBD1 (5 bases). Germline CDR1 is MNHEY and CDR2 is SVGEGT. The CDR3 has 17 residues. V was shortened by 1 base and J by 7 bases, with 20 bases between the two germline ends. The CDR3 region has the DNA TGTGCCAGCAGTTACTTGGGCGGGACTTCAAGTTCCCAGCCCCAGCATTTT. Amino acid sequence: CASSYLGGTSSSQPQHF.

This chain links TRBV19 with TRBJ2-2; D possibly corresponds to TRBD1 (5 bases). V lost 5 bases and J lost 6, with 16 bases in between. The CDR3 loop spans 15 amino acids. Germline CDR1 reads LNHDA; CDR2 reads SQIVND (reference sequence). CDR3: CASSRPGASPGELFF. CDR3 DNA: TGTGCCAGTAGTCGCCCTGGGGCGAGCCCCGGGGAGCTGTTTTTT.

This chain joins TRBV18 and TRBJ2-7; 7 nucleotides agree with TRBD1. The J segment lost 3 bases and the V segment lost 4 bases, leaving 12 bases of the junction unmatched. Germline lookup yields CDR1 KGHSH and CDR2 LQKENI. The CDR3 extends over 16 amino acids. The CDR3 DNA is TGTGCCAGCTCACAAAACCGGGACAGCAGGTACTACGAGCAGTACTTC. This translates into CASSQNRDSRYYEQYF.

This sequence joins TRBV6-5 and TRBJ1-4; a weak D match, TRBD1 (6 bases). This CDR3 has 13 amino acids. CDR1 MNHEY and CDR2 SVGAGI come from the germline V gene. V was cut by 6 bases and J by 7 bases, with 12 bases left in between. CDR3: CASRQGGGEKLFF. As DNA, the CDR3 is TGTGCCAGCAGACAGGGAGGGGGTGAAAAACTGTTTTTT.

V usage is TRBV7-2 and J usage is TRBJ2-1; TRBD2 aligns across 12 bases. Germline lookup yields CDR1 SGHTA and CDR2 FQGNSA. CDR3 length equals 15 residues. The trim removed 4 bases at V and 14 bases at J, leaving 12 bases unmatched. The CDR3 nucleotides read TGTGCCAGCAGCTCGCCGGGACTAGCGGGCTGGGGAAAGTTCTTC. This translates into CASSSPGLAGWGKFF.

V gene TRBV28 combines with J gene TRBJ2-6; D may be TRBD1 or TRBD2 (5 bases each). The CDR3 spans 18 residues. The germline V gene has CDR1 MDHEN and CDR2 SYDVKM. Deletions cut 3 bases from V and 0 bases from J, with 15 bases between. The CDR3 DNA follows: TGTGCCAGCAGTTTCCGTTTGGTCGGGACCTCTGGGGCCAACGTCCTGACTTTC. Its protein product is CASSFRLVGTSGANVLTF. Full variable domain (remainder filled in from reference TRBV28 and TRBJ2-6): DVKVTQSSRYLVKRTGEKVFLECVQDMDHENMFWYRQDPGLGLRLIYFSYDVKMKEKGDIPEGYSVSREKKERFSLILESASTNQTSMYLCASSFRLVGTSGANVLTFGAGSRLTVL.

The DNA for the CDR3 is TGTGCCAGCAGCCAAAGCGGGGGGGCCTACGAGCAGTACTTC. Translation gives CASSQSGGAYEQYF. V gene TRBV7-8 combines with J gene TRBJ2-7; TRBD2 agrees at 10 bases. CDR3 length: 14 amino acids. Trimming took 5 bases from V and 2 from J; bases not matched to a gene: 3. CDR1 and CDR2 (germline): SGHVS, FQNEAQ.

V gene TRBV7-9 combines with J gene TRBJ2-1; TRBD2 matches 12 bases. With V trimmed by 2 bases and J by 7 bases, 3 bases remained unmatched. CDR1 SEHNR and CDR2 FQNEAQ come from the germline V gene (reference sequence). The CDR3 runs 15 residues. CDR3 protein: CASSLLAGGRNEQFF. The CDR3 DNA sequence: TGTGCCAGCAGCTTACTAGCGGGAGGGCGGAATGAGCAGTTCTTC.

This chain uses TRBV27 with TRBJ2-3; 10 nucleotides match TRBD2. The J segment lost 1 base and the V segment lost 1 base, leaving 5 bases of the junction unmatched. Germline CDR1 MNHEY, CDR2 SMNVEV (reference sequence). The CDR3 runs 17 residues. The CDR3 sequence is CASSLFLAGDGTDTQYF. In DNA form, the CDR3 reads TGTGCCAGCAGTTTATTCCTAGCGGGGGACGGCACAGATACGCAGTATTTT.

The chain uses TRBV21-1 and TRBJ2-3; TRBD2 is the table's D call and was not checked against the DNA. TRBV21-1 is marked as a pseudogene. The CDR3 is 14 residues long. The CDR3 region has the DNA TGTGCCAGCAGGGGGGACTGTAGCACAGATACGCAGTATTTT. This codes for CASRGDCSTDTQYF.

This chain joins TRBV10-1 and TRBJ2-3, with D perhaps matching TRBD2 (5 bases). With 7 bases removed from V and 3 bases from J, the gap between germline ends came to 14 bases. There are 14 residues in the CDR3. Germline CDR1 reads WNHNN; CDR2 reads SYGVQD (reference sequence). The CDR3 spells CASKADHQTDTQYF. As DNA, the CDR3 is TGCGCCAGCAAAGCGGACCATCAGACAGATACGCAGTATTTT.

The chain has TRBV6-2 or TRBV6-3 and TRBJ2-5, with TRBD2 identical over 15 bases. In germline, CDR1 is MNHEY, CDR2 SVGEGT. The CDR3 is made up of 19 amino acids. V shed 4 bases and J 3 bases; nucleotides not matched to a gene: 12. CDR3: CASSSWTSGRDRGKETQYF. DNA for the CDR3: TGTGCCAGCAGTTCGTGGACTAGCGGGAGGGATCGAGGGAAAGAGACCCAGTACTTC.

CDR3 residues: CASSARQGGNQPQHF. The CDR3 nucleotides are TGTGCCAGCAGTGCGAGACAGGGGGGGAATCAGCCCCAGCATTTT. The V gene is TRBV2, the J gene TRBJ1-5, with 9 bases aligning to TRBD1. Trimming removed 4 bases from V and 4 bases from J; junction bases left unmatched: 5. CDR3 length equals 15 residues. Looked up from germline, CDR1 is SNHLY and CDR2 is FYNNEI.

J is TRBJ1-4 and V is TRBV6-6; D gene ambiguous. Germline loops: CDR1 MNHNY, CDR2 SVGAGI (reference sequence). CDR3 length: 11 residues. V lost 8 bases and J lost 8, with 9 bases in between. The CDR3 here is CASRNSEKLFF. In nucleotides, the CDR3 is TGTGCCAGCCGTAATTCGGAAAAACTGTTTTTT.